A selection of T cell receptor beta chains follows, all from one sample in a study of cytomegalovirus exposure and HLA in healthy donors. Profiled with immunoSEQ multiplex PCR; TCRdb holds only in-frame clones, not every one. Among about 150,000 clones, 81% were seen once, and the ten largest hold 1.3%. The material sequenced was PBMCs. The receptors stem from a man between 45 and 60 years old in good health and CMV-seropositive. The CDR3 runs from the conserved cysteine through the conserved F or W. The order of the fields is V gene, J gene, D gene, CDR3 length, clone size, CDR3 protein, CDR3 DNA. D genes are given only for firm matches. Part of the rows lack a size; the others show once, few, many or a class for expanded clones.

V: TRBV7-7; J: TRBJ2-7; D: .; length: 15; size: once; CDR3: CASSLAADPSYEQYF; DNA: TGTGCTAGCAGCTTAGCGGCGGATCCGTCCTACGAGCAGTACTTC
V: TRBV18; J: TRBJ2-1; D: .; length: 12; size: few; CDR3: CASHFSGNEQFF; DNA: TGTGCCAGCCACTTTTCCGGCAATGAGCAGTTCTTC
V: TRBV7-2; J: TRBJ2-1; D: .; length: 13; size: .; CDR3: CASRLLAGNEQFF; DNA: TGTGCCAGCAGGCTACTAGCAGGCAATGAGCAGTTCTTC
V: TRBV19; J: TRBJ2-7; D: TRBD1; length: 14; size: once; CDR3: CASSLRQGAHEQYF; DNA: TGTGCCAGTAGTCTGCGACAGGGGGCCCACGAGCAGTACTTC
V: TRBV4-1; J: TRBJ2-2; D: .; length: 18; size: .; CDR3: CASSQGLILRGVGGELFF; DNA: TGCGCCAGCAGCCAAGGACTTATCCTCAGGGGGGTAGGCGGGGAGCTGTTTTTT
V: TRBV7-9; J: TRBJ1-4; D: TRBD1; length: 14; size: .; CDR3: CASSGEGGREKLFF; DNA: TGTGCCAGCAGTGGTGAAGGGGGCAGGGAAAAACTGTTTTTT
V: TRBV5-1; J: TRBJ1-4; D: .; length: 13; size: .; CDR3: CASSLVGREKLFF; DNA: TGCGCCAGCAGCCTGGTGGGGAGGGAAAAACTGTTTTTT
V: TRBV30; J: TRBJ2-7; D: .; length: 12; size: .; CDR3: CAWSAGTYEQYF; DNA: TGTGCCTGGAGCGCCGGGACCTACGAGCAGTACTTC
V: TRBV19; J: TRBJ2-3; D: TRBD1; length: 17; size: .; CDR3: CASSIPLGTGGIDTQYF; DNA: TGTGCCAGTAGTATACCCCTCGGGACAGGGGGCATCGATACGCAGTATTTT
V: TRBV30; J: TRBJ1-2; D: .; length: 15; size: few; CDR3: CAWTTRSLGGYGYTF; DNA: TGTGCCTGGACCACCCGAAGTCTGGGAGGCTATGGCTACACCTTC
V: TRBV2; J: TRBJ1-2; D: .; length: 13; size: .; CDR3: CASRMQGPYGYTF; DNA: TGTGCCAGCAGAATGCAGGGGCCCTATGGCTACACCTTC
V: TRBV4-3; J: TRBJ2-2; D: .; length: 15; size: .; CDR3: CASSQGLRGRVELFF; DNA: TGCGCCAGCAGCCAAGGACTTCGGGGTCGGGTGGAGCTGTTTTTT
V: TRBV30; J: TRBJ1-1; D: TRBD1; length: 14; size: .; CDR3: CAWSVGQGFTEAFF; DNA: TGTGCCTGGAGTGTGGGACAGGGGTTCACTGAAGCTTTCTTT
V: TRBV7-9; J: TRBJ2-2; D: .; length: 15; size: .; CDR3: CASSLNTPNTGELFF; DNA: TGTGCCAGCAGCTTAAACACACCGAACACCGGGGAGCTGTTTTTT
V: TRBV4-1; J: TRBJ2-3; D: .; length: 13; size: .; CDR3: CASSQERSFTQYF; DNA: TGCGCCAGCAGCCAAGAAAGAAGCTTTACGCAGTATTTT
V: TRBV7-2; J: TRBJ1-3; D: TRBD1; length: 15; size: .; CDR3: CASSSGTGKGNTIYF; DNA: TGTGCCAGCAGCTCCGGGACAGGGAAAGGAAACACCATATATTTT
V: TRBV4-1; J: TRBJ2-1; D: .; length: 15; size: few; CDR3: CASSHQATSYNEQFF; DNA: TGCGCCAGCAGCCACCAAGCGACCTCCTACAATGAGCAGTTCTTC
V: TRBV6-5; J: TRBJ1-1; D: TRBD1; length: 13; size: .; CDR3: CASSYDRGTEAFF; DNA: TGTGCCAGCAGTTACGACAGGGGCACTGAAGCTTTCTTT
V: TRBV5-1; J: TRBJ1-1; D: .; length: 13; size: .; CDR3: CASSHAGEGEAFF; DNA: TGCGCCAGCAGCCATGCAGGGGAGGGGGAAGCTTTCTTT
V: TRBV6-1; J: TRBJ1-2; D: .; length: 14; size: .; CDR3: CASSPGQSRRGYTF; DNA: TGTGCCAGCAGTCCCGGACAGAGTCGACGGGGCTACACCTTC
V: TRBV21-1; J: TRBJ1-3; D: .; length: 16; size: .; CDR3: CASRLQGLLSGNTIYF; DNA: TGTGCCAGCAGGCTACAGGGCCTACTCTCTGGAAACACCATATATTTT
V: TRBV27; J: TRBJ2-2; D: .; length: 13; size: .; CDR3: CASGGPLGGELFF; DNA: TGTGCCAGCGGAGGGCCCTTGGGCGGGGAGCTGTTTTTT
V: TRBV18; J: TRBJ2-5; D: TRBD2; length: 14; size: .; CDR3: CASSSSGIQETQYF; DNA: TGTGCCAGCTCATCAAGCGGGATCCAAGAGACCCAGTACTTC
V: TRBV7-2; J: TRBJ2-7; D: TRBD2; length: 16; size: .; CDR3: CASSPLAGGTFYEQYF; DNA: TGTGCCAGCAGCCCGCTAGCGGGTGGTACTTTCTACGAGCAGTACTTC
V: TRBV7-9; J: TRBJ1-5; D: .; length: 12; size: .; CDR3: CASSFRGGPQHF; DNA: TGTGCCAGCAGCTTTAGGGGGGGGCCCCAGCATTTT
V: TRBV7-6; J: TRBJ2-3; D: TRBD2; length: 19; size: .; CDR3: CASSGGYPSGIPSTDTQYF; DNA: TGTGCCAGCAGCGGGGGGTATCCTAGCGGTATCCCTAGCACAGATACGCAGTATTTT
V: TRBV10-3; J: TRBJ1-1; D: TRBD1; length: 15; size: .; CDR3: CAIRTGQGKDTEAFF; DNA: TGTGCCATCAGAACGGGACAGGGGAAAGACACTGAAGCTTTCTTT
V: TRBV27; J: TRBJ1-1; D: .; length: 14; size: .; CDR3: CASSRTVGSTEAFF; DNA: TGTGCCAGCAGTCGGACAGTGGGGAGTACTGAAGCTTTCTTT
V: TRBV5-1; J: TRBJ2-1; D: TRBD1; length: 14; size: once; CDR3: CASSLTGVRHEQFF; DNA: TGCGCCAGCAGCTTGACAGGGGTTCGCCATGAGCAGTTCTTC
V: TRBV30; J: TRBJ1-2; D: TRBD1; length: 17; size: few; CDR3: CAWSVKGQGGIDYGYTF; DNA: TGTGCCTGGAGTGTTAAAGGACAGGGGGGTATCGACTATGGCTACACCTTC
V: TRBV5-6; J: TRBJ2-6; D: .; length: 18; size: few; CDR3: CASSPILGGTSGANVLTF; DNA: TGTGCCAGCAGCCCTATTTTGGGGGGAACCTCTGGGGCCAACGTCCTGACTTTC
V: TRBV14; J: TRBJ1-6; D: .; length: 14; size: .; CDR3: CASRNWDTLSPLHF; DNA: TGTGCCAGCAGGAATTGGGACACCCTTTCACCCCTCCACTTT
V: TRBV7-2; J: TRBJ2-1; D: TRBD2; length: 16; size: .; CDR3: CASSLKLAVSYNEQFF; DNA: TGTGCCAGCAGCCTTAAACTAGCGGTTTCGTACAATGAGCAGTTCTTC
V: TRBV25-1; J: TRBJ2-1; D: .; length: 14; size: few; CDR3: CASSETVAYNEQFF; DNA: TGTGCCAGCAGTGAGACAGTAGCCTACAATGAGCAGTTCTTC
V: TRBV5-1; J: TRBJ2-5; D: TRBD1; length: 14; size: .; CDR3: CASSYRGEQETQYF; DNA: TGCGCCAGCAGCTACAGGGGGGAGCAAGAGACCCAGTACTTC
V: TRBV11-2; J: TRBJ2-7; D: .; length: 14; size: .; CDR3: CASSLAGQLRGQYF; DNA: TGTGCCAGCAGCTTAGCCGGACAGCTACGAGGGCAGTACTTC
V: TRBV6-6; J: TRBJ1-5; D: .; length: 13; size: once; CDR3: CASRYEAYKPQHF; DNA: TGTGCCAGCAGATATGAGGCGTATAAGCCCCAGCATTTT
V: TRBV7-9; J: TRBJ2-1; D: .; length: 15; size: once; CDR3: CASSLDSGSYNEQFF; DNA: TGTGCCAGCAGCTTAGACAGCGGTTCCTACAATGAGCAGTTCTTC
V: TRBV7-9; J: TRBJ1-6; D: .; length: 15; size: .; CDR3: CASSFGQTYNSPLHF; DNA: TGTGCCAGCAGCTTTGGACAGACGTATAATTCACCCCTCCACTTT
V: TRBV5-1; J: TRBJ1-4; D: .; length: 15; size: few; CDR3: CASRTAGATNEKLFF; DNA: TGCGCCAGCAGGACTGCGGGTGCAACTAATGAAAAACTGTTTTTT
V: TRBV7-2; J: TRBJ1-1; D: .; length: 19; size: .; CDR3: CASSLVTGPGRLKDTEAFF; DNA: TGTGCCAGCAGCTTAGTCACAGGGCCCGGACGATTGAAAGACACTGAAGCTTTCTTT
V: TRBV29-1; J: TRBJ2-4; D: TRBD2; length: 15; size: .; CDR3: CSVEGLAGGRNIQYF; DNA: TGCAGCGTTGAGGGACTAGCGGGAGGCCGGAACATTCAGTACTTC
V: TRBV2; J: TRBJ1-2; D: TRBD1; length: 16; size: .; CDR3: CATRVGQGGLNYGYTF; DNA: TGTGCCACCAGGGTGGGGCAGGGGGGCTTGAACTATGGCTACACCTTC
V: TRBV14; J: TRBJ2-5; D: TRBD1; length: 13; size: .; CDR3: CASSRASGTGQYF; DNA: TGTGCCAGCAGCCGAGCCTCCGGGACAGGCCAGTACTTC
V: TRBV5-4; J: TRBJ1-2; D: TRBD1; length: 15; size: .; CDR3: CASSSRTGRNYGYTF; DNA: TGTGCCAGCAGCTCGCGGACAGGAAGAAACTATGGCTACACCTTC
V: TRBV28; J: TRBJ1-3; D: .; length: 14; size: few; CDR3: CASADSKRGNTIYF; DNA: TGTGCCAGCGCGGACAGTAAACGAGGAAACACCATATATTTT
V: TRBV5-1; J: TRBJ2-5; D: TRBD1; length: 14; size: .; CDR3: CASSLQGRGETQYF; DNA: TGCGCCAGCAGCTTACAGGGGAGAGGGGAGACCCAGTACTTC
V: TRBV30; J: TRBJ2-1; D: TRBD2; length: 17; size: once; CDR3: CAWGWPGLAGGLYEQFF; DNA: TGTGCCTGGGGTTGGCCTGGACTAGCGGGAGGGTTGTATGAGCAGTTCTTC
V: TRBV28; J: TRBJ2-7; D: TRBD2; length: 14; size: .; CDR3: CAGRAGGPPYEQYF; DNA: TGTGCCGGAAGGGCGGGAGGCCCTCCCTACGAGCAGTACTTC
V: TRBV7-2; J: TRBJ2-7; D: .; length: 13; size: .; CDR3: CASSLAGVGEQYF; DNA: TGTGCCAGCAGCTTAGCGGGAGTGGGCGAGCAGTACTTC